This T cell receptor beta chain originates from a study of blood T cell repertoires in COVID-19. As for the study in general: COVID-19 samples, acute and convalescent, were from the United States, Italy and Spain. The cDNA or gDNA used as material had been derived from T cells, B-cell-depleted T cells, or PBMCs.

The assay was immunoSEQ multiplex PCR, and TCRdb's table has in-frame clones only and misses some. The sample has 200,000 or so clones, around 85% seen once. This CDR3 comprises 16 residues. Losses at the gene ends were 5 bases for V and 4 bases for J; bases not matched to a gene: 8. Germline CDR1 MNHEY, CDR2 SVGEGT. Sequenced: peripheral blood. The V and J genes are TRBV6-2 or TRBV6-3 and TRBJ2-2, with 9 bases lining up with TRBD2. The TCR sequence derives from a man in his 70s with active or convalescent COVID-19. The CDR3 protein is CASSTAGGRGTGELFF. The CDR3 DNA reads as TGTGCCAGCAGTACAGCGGGGGGCCGGGGCACCGGGGAGCTGTTTTTT.